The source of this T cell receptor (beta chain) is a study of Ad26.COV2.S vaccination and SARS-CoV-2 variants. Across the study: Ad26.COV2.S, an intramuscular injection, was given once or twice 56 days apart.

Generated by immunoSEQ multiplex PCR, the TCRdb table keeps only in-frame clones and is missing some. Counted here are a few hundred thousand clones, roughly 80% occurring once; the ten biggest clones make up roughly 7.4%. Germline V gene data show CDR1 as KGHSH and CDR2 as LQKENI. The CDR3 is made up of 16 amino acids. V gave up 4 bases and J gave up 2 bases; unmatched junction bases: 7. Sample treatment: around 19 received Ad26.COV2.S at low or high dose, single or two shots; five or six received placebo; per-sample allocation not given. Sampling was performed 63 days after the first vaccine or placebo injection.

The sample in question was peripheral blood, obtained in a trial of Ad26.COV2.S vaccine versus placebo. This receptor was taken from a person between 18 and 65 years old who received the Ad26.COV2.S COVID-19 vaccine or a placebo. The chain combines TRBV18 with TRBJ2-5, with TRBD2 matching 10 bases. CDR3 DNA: TGTGCCAGCTCACTGGAAGCGGGAGGGCTACAAGAGACCCAGTACTTC. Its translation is CASSLEAGGLQETQYF.